This T cell receptor (beta chain) derives from a study of vaccination and CD4 T cells after COVID-19. Turning to the study itself: Median time from second vaccine dose to sampling was roughly 76 days (14 to 241).

Details on this clonotype: As yet, its antigen is unknown.

Cultured CD4+ T-cell DNA underwent Oncomine TCR Beta short-read sequencing. Extraction of genomic DNA was performed on cultured CD4+ T cells. TCRdb independently ran MiXCR on the PCR reads; one entry per CDR3 protein. The sample yields 7,500 to 9,500 distinct CDR3 sequences, roughly 50% seen once. Treatment of the sample: roughly 10-day PBMC culture with coronavirus spike peptide pools or control peptides (ViraFEST assay). This receptor was identified in a human donor who had recovered from COVID-19. The sample taken for sequencing was CD4+ T cells from blood, cultured in vitro.

CDR3 bases: TGTGCCAGCAGGGCCGGGGCAGGGTATCTTCTGTTTTTT. Its translation is CASRAGAGYLLFF. V gene TRBV12-3 or TRBV12-4 combines with J gene TRBJ2-2; D might be TRBD1 or TRBD2, each matching 5 bases. The germline V and J ends were trimmed by 6 bases and 14 bases, with 19 bases remaining between them. This CDR3 region has 13 residues.